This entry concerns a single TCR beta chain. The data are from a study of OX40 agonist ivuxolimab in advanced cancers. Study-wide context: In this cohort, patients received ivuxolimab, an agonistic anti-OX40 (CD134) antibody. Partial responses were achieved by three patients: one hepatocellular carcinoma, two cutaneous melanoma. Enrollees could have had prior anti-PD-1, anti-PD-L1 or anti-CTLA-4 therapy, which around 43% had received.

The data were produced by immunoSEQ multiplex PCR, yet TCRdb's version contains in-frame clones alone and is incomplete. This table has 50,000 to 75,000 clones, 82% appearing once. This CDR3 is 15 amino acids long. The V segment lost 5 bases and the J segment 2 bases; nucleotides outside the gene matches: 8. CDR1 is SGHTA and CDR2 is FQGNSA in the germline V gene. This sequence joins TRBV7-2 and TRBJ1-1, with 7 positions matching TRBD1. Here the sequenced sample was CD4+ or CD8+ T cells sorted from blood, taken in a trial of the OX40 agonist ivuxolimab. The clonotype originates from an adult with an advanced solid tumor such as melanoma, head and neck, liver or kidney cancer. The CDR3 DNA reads TGTGCCAGCAGCCCCAGGACAGGACTCAACACTGAAGCTTTCTTT. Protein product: CASSPRTGLNTEAFF.